This T cell receptor (beta chain) was sequenced for a study of blood T cells in healthy people across ages. Study-wide context: For every two T cells, template switching captured about one barcoded beta molecule. Study-level results: Unsorted PBMCs prevented conclusive naive versus antigen-experienced comparison. Diversity estimates drawn from one million T cells were deemed underestimates.

The V gene's germline CDR1 is SGHTA and CDR2 FQGNSA. Trimming cost V 5 bases and J 0 bases, with 11 bases left between them. The CDR3 has 14 amino acids. This clonotype occurred many times. What it recognizes is unknown. A second PCR, run for roughly 6 to 11 cycles, used a sample-barcoded 5' primer plus a J-beta primer mix. In TCRdb, the 5' RACE reads were re-called with MiXCR into one record per CDR3 protein. The table has over 600,000 distinct CDR3 sequences, around 38% seen once. The TCR comes from a man aged 80 or over in good health. The chain couples TRBV7-2 to TRBJ2-7, with D hard to call. Sequenced sample: blood. This CDR3 is CASSQTIGSYEQYF. In DNA form, the CDR3 reads TGTGCCAGCAGCCAAACTATCGGCTCCTACGAGCAGTACTTC.